The 11 T cell receptor beta chains below all came from one sample that was sequenced in a study of glioma-infiltrating T cells after dendritic cell vaccination. Assay: immunoSEQ multiplex PCR; the TCRdb copy retains only in-frame clones and omits some. The sample yields around 97,000 clones, around 81% seen once. The sample here was blood, taken before dendritic cell vaccination. These receptors all stem from a human donor with glioblastoma.

This sequence joins TRBV9 and TRBJ1-1; no firm D call. Germline lookup yields CDR1 SGDLS and CDR2 YYNGEE. The CDR3 spans 12 residues. V was trimmed by 6 bases and J by 5 bases, leaving 11 bases between them. CDR3 loop: CASTPAGTEAFF. In DNA form, the CDR3 reads TGTGCCAGCACCCCGGCGGGAACTGAAGCTTTCTTT.

The chain employs TRBV5-8 and TRBJ1-1, with unresolved D. Germline values: CDR1 SGHTS, CDR2 YDEGEE. V lost 9 bases to trimming and J lost 1 base, with 10 bases between them. This CDR3 comprises 12 residues. In DNA form, the CDR3 reads TGTGCCACCAGTGGGCCGAACACTGAAGCTTTCTTT. Translation: CATSGPNTEAFF. Variable domain in full (rest from reference TRBV5-8 and TRBJ1-1): EAGVTQSPTHLIKTRGQQATLRCSPISGHTSVYWYQQALGLGLQFLLWYDEGEERNRGNFPPRFSGRQFPNYSSELNVNALELEDSALYLCATSGPNTEAFFGQGTRLTVV.

The chain carries TRBV11-3 and TRBJ2-7; D gene ambiguous. CDR1 is SGHNT and CDR2 is YENEEA in the germline V gene. The CDR3 spans 11 residues. Trimming removed 3 bases from V and 3 bases from J, with 3 bases in between. The CDR3 region is CASSLYYEQYF. CDR3 in DNA: TGTGCCAGCAGCTTGTACTACGAGCAGTACTTC.

The chain has TRBV25-1 and TRBJ2-5, with TRBD1 matching over 10 bases. The CDR3 length is 16 residues. V was pared by 6 bases and J by 2 bases, with 9 bases of the junction left unmatched. Germline CDR1 is MGHDK and CDR2 is SYGVNS. CDR3 sequence reads: CASSPPGTGDQETQYF. Written as DNA, the CDR3 is TGTGCCAGCAGCCCCCCAGGGACAGGGGATCAAGAGACCCAGTACTTC.

The chain recombines TRBV7-3 with TRBJ2-1; 7 positions match TRBD2. CDR1 and CDR2 from the germline V gene are SGHTA and FQGTGA. After removal of 6 bases from V and 3 bases from J, the junction contained 5 bases not matched to a gene. The CDR3 extends over 14 amino acids. In nucleotides, the CDR3 is TGTGCCAGCAGTTTCGGGGGGAACTACAATGAGCAGTTCTTC. Encoded protein: CASSFGGNYNEQFF.

The chain carries TRBV30 and TRBJ2-3; 8 bases map to TRBD2. The CDR3 is 15 amino acids. V was clipped by 0 bases and J by 6 bases; unmatched bases: 8. Germline assignment: CDR1 GTSNPN and CDR2 SVGIG (reference sequence). The CDR3 coding sequence is TGTGCCTGGAGTGTACGGGGGGGGGCCGGGGATACGCAGTATTTT. It encodes CAWSVRGGAGDTQYF.

The chain employs TRBV27 and TRBJ1-5; 9 bases fit TRBD1. The CDR3 has 15 residues. V shed 2 bases, J shed 1 base, and the junction held 0 bases outside the gene matches. Looked up from germline, CDR1 is MNHEY and CDR2 is SMNVEV (reference sequence). In DNA form, the CDR3 reads TGTGCCAGCAGTTTAGACAGGGGGAGCAATCAGCCCCAGCATTTT. Its protein is CASSLDRGSNQPQHF.

This chain connects TRBV20-1 to TRBJ1-1; a weak D match, TRBD1 (6 bases). Germline V CDR1 and CDR2: DFQATT, SNEGSKA (reference sequence). The CDR3 is 11 residues long. V was shortened by 5 bases and J by 6 bases, with 10 bases between the two germline ends. The CDR3 region has the DNA TGCAGTGCTCGCCGACAGGCTGAAGCTTTCTTT. Its protein product is CSARRQAEAFF.

The rearrangement links TRBV19 to TRBJ1-5, with D possibly being TRBD1 (6 bases). V lost 7 bases to trimming and J lost 7 bases, with 17 bases between them. Germline lookup yields CDR1 LNHDA and CDR2 SQIVND (reference sequence). The CDR3 extends over 14 amino acids. The CDR3 spells CASTDLGGPQPQHF. CDR3 DNA: TGTGCCAGTACCGACTTAGGGGGTCCCCAGCCCCAGCATTTT.

The V and J genes are TRBV11-3 and TRBJ2-2; maybe TRBD1 (6 bases). Germline lookup yields CDR1 SGHNT and CDR2 YENEEA. V lost 1 base and J lost 3, with 12 bases in between. The CDR3 runs 16 residues. The DNA for the CDR3 is TGTGCCAGCAGCTTAGGGGGCAGGGGAGACACCGGGGAGCTGTTTTTT. Its translation is CASSLGGRGDTGELFF.

This rearrangement joins TRBV6-6 to TRBJ1-2; TRBD1 is a possible D gene (6 bases). This CDR3 has 15 amino acids. Trimming took off 6 bases at V and 0 bases at J, with 14 bases between the two ends. The germline V gene encodes CDR1 MNHNY and CDR2 SVGAGI (reference sequence). The CDR3 coding sequence is TGTGCCAGCAGCAGGACAGACTCCTCTAACTATGGCTACACCTTC. Protein: CASSRTDSSNYGYTF.